Listed below are T cell receptor beta chains from one sample, sequenced in a study of type 1 and type 2 diabetes patients. MiXCR, applied by TCRdb to the multiplex PCR reads, yields one record per CDR3 protein. The table includes 250,000 or so distinct CDR3 sequences, around 47% detected once. Sequencing was done on a sample of peripheral blood mononuclear cells (PBMCs). All receptors derive from a man between 18 and 29 years old with type 2 diabetes. The CDR3 runs from the conserved cysteine through the conserved F or W. D genes are given only for firm matches. Size values are once, few and many counts, or a class for expanded clones, and some rows have none.

TRBV30	many	TRBJ2-7	TRBD1	TGTGCCTGGAGTGTAAGCCGACAGGGGGCGCTGAACGAGCAGTACTTC	CAWSVSRQGALNEQYF
TRBV10-3	-	TRBJ1-1	TRBD1	TGTGCCATCAGCCCAGGACAGGGGGAGAACACTGAAGCTTTCTTT	CAISPGQGENTEAFF
TRBV30	-	TRBJ1-4	-	TGTGCCTGGAGTGTAGAGACAGCTAATGAAAAACTGTTTTTT	CAWSVETANEKLFF
TRBV19	-	TRBJ1-1	TRBD1	TGTGCCAGTAGTATAGTTGGCCTAAACAGGGGATTGAACACTGAAGCTTTCTTT	CASSIVGLNRGLNTEAFF
TRBV28	-	TRBJ2-7	-	TGTGCCAGCAGTTTTGGGGGACCCTCCTACGAGCAGTACTTC	CASSFGGPSYEQYF
TRBV15	-	TRBJ2-7	-	TGTGCCACCAGCAGAGAAGACTCAGACCAAGGGGCCTACGAGCAGTACTTC	CATSREDSDQGAYEQYF
TRBV7-2	-	TRBJ2-3	-	TGTGCCAGCAGCTCCGACCGGGACGGGAGCACAGATACGCAGTATTTT	CASSSDRDGSTDTQYF
TRBV28	-	TRBJ2-7	-	TGTGCCAGCAGTAGGGCTTACTACGAGCAGTACTTC	CASSRAYYEQYF
TRBV10-2	few	TRBJ2-7	-	TGCGCCAGCGCGTTAATGGTGGACGAGCAGTACTTC	CASALMVDEQYF
TRBV20-1	few	TRBJ2-7	TRBD1	TGCAGTGCTGGACATCTTGACAGGGGCGAGCAGTACTTC	CSAGHLDRGEQYF
TRBV6-2/TRBV6-3	-	TRBJ2-1	TRBD1	TGTGCCAGCAGCCCTGGGGACAGCTACAATGAGCAGTTCTTC	CASSPGDSYNEQFF
TRBV10-3	-	TRBJ2-7	-	TGTGCCATCAGTGAGTCCCGGTCAGGGTCTGGATACGAGCAGTACTTC	CAISESRSGSGYEQYF
TRBV9	-	TRBJ1-1	-	TGTGCCAGCAGCTTAGAGATCAGGGGAGGCACTGAAGCTTTCTTT	CASSLEIRGGTEAFF
TRBV12-3/TRBV12-4	few	TRBJ1-4	-	TGTGCCAGCAGTTTAGGAAGGACCCTAATTGAAAAACTGTTTTTT	CASSLGRTLIEKLFF
TRBV5-1	-	TRBJ1-1	-	TGCGCCAGCAGTTATAGTTCGAGGGCTGAAGCTTTCTTT	CASSYSSRAEAFF
TRBV20-1	-	TRBJ2-5	-	TGCAGTGTGAAAATGGGAGAGACCCAGTACTTC	CSVKMGETQYF
TRBV19	-	TRBJ1-2	-	TGTGCCAGTAGAAGGCCGGGACCTCCCTATGGCTACACCTTC	CASRRPGPPYGYTF
TRBV7-4	few	TRBJ1-2	-	TGTGCCAGCAGCCGAGAGAGACACCCTAACTATGGCTACACCTTC	CASSRERHPNYGYTF
TRBV2	many	TRBJ2-7	-	TGTGCCAGCAGTAGTGGGCCAGTTACCTACGAGCAGTACTTC	CASSSGPVTYEQYF
TRBV7-2	-	TRBJ2-7	-	TGTGCCAGCAGGTGGGAGGAGGGCCACTACGAGCAGTACTTC	CASRWEEGHYEQYF
TRBV13	few	TRBJ2-3	TRBD2	TGTGCCAGCAGCCGGATGACTAGCGGGTACACAGATACGCAGTATTTT	CASSRMTSGYTDTQYF
TRBV7-2	-	TRBJ2-7	TRBD2	TGTGCCAGCAGCCAAAGGACTAGCGGGGGGGCGGGTGAGCAATACTTC	CASSQRTSGGAGEQYF
TRBV5-1	-	TRBJ2-6	-	TGCGCCAGCAGCTGGACACACTCTGGGGCCAACGTCCTGACTTTC	CASSWTHSGANVLTF
TRBV20-1	-	TRBJ2-7	TRBD1	TGCAGTGCTCCGGGAACCGGGACAGTATACTCCTACGAGCAGTACTTC	CSAPGTGTVYSYEQYF
TRBV2	many	TRBJ2-7	-	TGTGCCAGCAGGGAATTCTACGAGCAGTACTTC	CASREFYEQYF
TRBV9	-	TRBJ1-1	-	TGTGCCAGCAGCGAGGTTTCATCGAACACTGAAGCTTTCTTT	CASSEVSSNTEAFF
TRBV7-2	few	TRBJ2-3	-	TGTGCCAGCAGCTTAGTAGTTCCCACAGATACGCAGTATTTT	CASSLVVPTDTQYF
TRBV2	many	TRBJ1-1	-	TGTGCCAGCAATTACAGGAGAGAGAACACTGAAGCTTTCTTT	CASNYRRENTEAFF
TRBV12-3/TRBV12-4	-	TRBJ1-1	-	TGTGCCAGCAGTCCCCGGGGCACTGAAGCTTTCTTT	CASSPRGTEAFF
TRBV19	-	TRBJ1-1	-	TGTGCCAGTAGTATGTCGGCCGGGGGAAACACTGAAGCTTTCTTT	CASSMSAGGNTEAFF
TRBV20-1	few	TRBJ2-7	-	TGCAGTGGAATGGTTTACGAGCAGTACTTC	CSGMVYEQYF
TRBV7-3	once	TRBJ2-3	-	TGTGCCAGCAGCTTAGTGCCCGGGGACACCTTGCATCTTACGCAGTATTTT	CASSLVPGDTLHLTQYF
TRBV7-6	-	TRBJ1-4	TRBD1	TGTGCCAGCAGCTCCCGCGCGAGACAGGGTCACGAAAAACTGTTTTTT	CASSSRARQGHEKLFF
TRBV2	few	TRBJ2-3	-	TGTGCCAGCACCACCTCACTCAGGGGAACAGATACGCAGTATTTT	CASTTSLRGTDTQYF
TRBV7-8	-	TRBJ2-7	TRBD1	TGTGCCAGCAGCCGAACAGGGACAGGGGCGAACGAGCAGTACTTC	CASSRTGTGANEQYF
TRBV7-3	once	TRBJ1-4	-	TGTGCCAGCAGCTCCGGAAGGACCGGGATTAATGAAAAACTGTTTTTT	CASSSGRTGINEKLFF
TRBV27	-	TRBJ1-1	-	TGTGCCAGCAGTCAGCCCTCAGGGAGTACCACTGAAGCTTTCTTT	CASSQPSGSTTEAFF
TRBV5-1	-	TRBJ1-1	TRBD1	TGCGCCAGCAGCCGGACAGGGATGGGAACTGAAGCTTTCTTT	CASSRTGMGTEAFF
TRBV20-1	-	TRBJ2-1	TRBD2	TGCAGTGCTAGTTTCTCCCGGGGGGGCAATGAGCAGTTCTTC	CSASFSRGGNEQFF
TRBV12-3/TRBV12-4	few	TRBJ2-5	TRBD2	TGTGCCAGCACACCTGAAATACTAGCGGGAGGAGAGACCCAGTACTTC	CASTPEILAGGETQYF
TRBV27	-	TRBJ2-7	-	TGTGCCAGCAGCTTATATATGGAGACCTACGAGCAGTACTTC	CASSLYMETYEQYF
TRBV2	many	TRBJ2-5	-	TGTGCCAGCAGTAAGGCGGGACTCGTGGAGACCCAGTACTTC	CASSKAGLVETQYF
TRBV15	-	TRBJ2-4	TRBD2	TGTGCCACCAGCAGAGATGCTGGGTCGGGGGGGATTCAGTACTTC	CATSRDAGSGGIQYF
TRBV4-1	many	TRBJ2-7	-	TGCGCCAGCAGCCAAGACGGGGCCTACGAGCAGTACTTC	CASSQDGAYEQYF
TRBV6-6	-	TRBJ2-7	TRBD2	TGTGCCAGCAGTTCGCTGACTAGCGGAACCTACGAGCAGTACTTC	CASSSLTSGTYEQYF
TRBV30	-	TRBJ2-5	TRBD1	TGTGCCTGGAATCCGGGACAGGGGGAGACCCAGTACTTC	CAWNPGQGETQYF
TRBV6-5	-	TRBJ2-5	-	TGTGCCAGCCGACTCCGTCTTAGGGCAACGGGGCAAGAGACCCAGTACTTC	CASRLRLRATGQETQYF
TRBV10-3	-	TRBJ2-7	-	TGTGCCATCAGTGAGTCAGACAGTCCCTACGAGCAGTACTTC	CAISESDSPYEQYF
TRBV6-5	few	TRBJ1-1	-	TGTGCCAGCAGCCCCAATCCGGTCGAGCCAGTAGCTTTCTTT	CASSPNPVEPVAFF
TRBV11-1	-	TRBJ1-6	-	TGTGCCAGCAGCTCCACCAGGGGTCTTTCACCCCTCCACTTT	CASSSTRGLSPLHF
TRBV4-1	few	TRBJ2-7	TRBD1	TGCGCCAGCAGCCTTAGAAAGGACAGGGGCAACGAGCAGTACTTC	CASSLRKDRGNEQYF